This T cell receptor beta chain was documented in a study of blood T cell repertoires in COVID-19. This clone was observed once. Method: immunoSEQ multiplex PCR; TCRdb's copy keeps in-frame clones and lacks some. Of about 180,000 clones in the sample, around 84% were seen once. The V segment lost 3 bases and the J segment 9 bases; nucleotides outside the gene matches: 6. This CDR3 contains 15 residues. Germline V CDR1 and CDR2: MDHEN, SYDVKM. The J gene is TRBJ1-6, the V gene TRBV28; 9 nucleotides line up with TRBD1. Specimen: PBMCs or T cells enriched from blood (not recorded which). This TCR was sampled from a man aged 45-65 years who had recovered from COVID-19. CDR3 nucleotides: TGTGCCAGCAGTTTGAGAGACAGGGGGTCTTCACCCCTCCACTTT. Translation gives CASSLRDRGSSPLHF.